The 31 T cell receptor beta chains below all came from one sample that was sequenced in a study of breast tumors, draining lymph nodes, adjacent tissues. Each CDR3 protein gets one entry after TCRdb re-called the multiplex PCR reads with MiXCR. Of 84,000 or so distinct CDR3 sequences detected, approximately 30% appear once; the ten largest clones hold over 8%. Axillary draining lymph nodes of breast cancer patients supplied the node samples. The specimen sequenced was axillary lymph node tissue. The source is a female donor with breast cancer. Some clones in this sample may be carry-over from other donors' samples.

This chain uses TRBV7-2 with TRBJ1-3; TRBD1 might be the D (5 bases). V lost 3 bases to trimming and J lost 4 bases, with 16 bases between them. The CDR3 has 16 residues. CDR1 and CDR2 from the germline V gene are SGHTA and FQGNSA. CDR3 loop: CASSLGRSTSGNTIYF. The DNA for the CDR3 is TGTGCCAGCAGCTTGGGACGAAGCACCTCCGGAAACACCATATATTTT.

The table lists this clonotype with many counts. This sequence joins TRBV28 and TRBJ2-5; D is possibly TRBD1 (6 bases). The CDR3 spans 16 residues. V dropped 3 bases and J dropped 7 bases, with 21 bases sitting between them. CDR1 and CDR2 from the germline V gene are MDHEN and SYDVKM. CDR3 sequence reads: CASSLAAQGYEGTQYF. The CDR3 DNA sequence: TGTGCCAGCAGTTTGGCCGCACAGGGATATGAGGGGACCCAGTACTTC. The whole variable domain, filled in from reference TRBV28 and TRBJ2-5, reads DVKVTQSSRYLVKRTGEKVFLECVQDMDHENMFWYRQDPGLGLRLIYFSYDVKMKEKGDIPEGYSVSREKKERFSLILESASTNQTSMYLCASSLAAQGYEGTQYFGPGTRLLVL.

This clonotype was observed at least ten times. The rearrangement joins TRBV7-3 to TRBJ2-3; a possible D gene is TRBD1 (5 bases). CDR3 length: 14 amino acids. Deletions cut 4 bases from V and 2 bases from J, with 10 bases between. The germline V gene has CDR1 SGHTA and CDR2 FQGTGA. The CDR3 DNA reads TGTGCCAGCAGCTGGGGCCGAACCACAGATACGCAGTATTTT. Its translation: CASSWGRTTDTQYF.

This clonotype occurred many times. The chain uses TRBV20-1 and TRBJ2-7; 8 bases are a match to TRBD1. The CDR3 has 12 residues. J lost 5 bases, V lost 7 bases, and 7 bases had no gene match. Germline V lookup: CDR1 DFQATT, CDR2 SNEGSKA (reference sequence). CDR3 in amino acids: CSGQGKFDEQYF. The CDR3 DNA reads TGCAGTGGACAGGGGAAGTTTGACGAGCAGTACTTC.

There are many counts of this clonotype. The chain combines TRBV20-1 with TRBJ1-2, with D possibly matching TRBD1 (5 bases). V was pared by 1 base and J by 3 bases, with 15 bases between. The V gene's germline CDR1 is DFQATT and CDR2 SNEGSKA (reference sequence). This CDR3 comprises 15 residues. CDR3 sequence reads: CSARARPRGDYGYTF. The CDR3 bases are TGCAGTGCTAGAGCCCGCCCCCGGGGCGACTATGGCTACACCTTC.

This clonotype was picked up many times. V and J are TRBV6-1 and TRBJ2-1; 12 positions agree with TRBD2. CDR1 and CDR2 from the germline V gene are MNHNS and SASEGT. This CDR3 comprises 15 residues. The J segment lost 8 bases and the V segment lost 4 bases, leaving 6 bases of the junction unmatched. CDR3 sequence (DNA): TGTGCCAGCAGTGCTAGCGGGAGGGCCAGGGATGAGCAGTTCTTC. Protein sequence: CASSASGRARDEQFF.

CDR3 sequence: CASSHTVGVYGYTF. As DNA, the CDR3 is TGTGCCAGCAGTCACACGGTCGGGGTCTATGGCTACACCTTC. This chain links TRBV6-2 or TRBV6-3 with TRBJ1-2; D not certain. This CDR3 has 14 residues. V lost 5 bases and J 4 bases, leaving 14 bases between the germline ends. Germline CDR1 and CDR2: MNHEY and SVGEGT.

This clonotype was observed a few times. A much larger clone differs by one base, so this may be a read error. The CDR3 loop reads CASSRTLTYEQYF. The CDR3 nucleotides read TGTGCCAGCAGCCGAACGTTAACCTACGAGCAGTACTTC. The chain carries TRBV14 and TRBJ2-7; D is undetermined. V was clipped by 4 bases and J by 2 bases, with 9 bases between them. Germline V gene lookup returns CDR1 SGHDN and CDR2 FVKESK. The CDR3 runs 13 residues. The whole variable domain, remainder taken from reference TRBV14 and TRBJ2-7, is EAGVTQFPSHSVIEKGQTVTLRCDPISGHDNLYWYRRVMGKEIKFLLHFVKESKQDESGMPNNRFLAERTGGTYSTLKVQPAELEDSGVYFCASSRTLTYEQYFGPGTRLTVT.

The chain joins TRBV19 to TRBJ2-3; 10 bases map to TRBD2. CDR3 length: 15 residues. CDR1 and CDR2 (germline): LNHDA, SQIVND (reference sequence). Trimming cost V 7 bases and J 2 bases; bases outside gene matches: 6. CDR3 region: CASIKAGGTTDTQYF. DNA of the CDR3: TGTGCCAGTATTAAAGCGGGGGGGACCACAGATACGCAGTATTTT.

This clonotype was detected ten times or more. V and J are TRBV2 and TRBJ2-7, with 8 bases fitting TRBD2. Germline V lookup: CDR1 SNHLY, CDR2 FYNNEI. This CDR3 has 14 amino acids. Trimming removed 4 bases from V and 3 bases from J; junction bases left unmatched: 5. The CDR3 region is CASSGPGGYYEQYF. The CDR3 DNA sequence: TGTGCCAGCAGTGGCCCGGGAGGGTACTACGAGCAGTACTTC.

The CDR3 loop reads CASSQDPTLTYEQYF. The CDR3 DNA sequence: TGCGCCAGCAGCCAAGACCCCACACTCACCTACGAGCAGTACTTC. The chain couples TRBV4-1 to TRBJ2-7, with unresolved D. The CDR3 extends over 15 amino acids. Trimming took 0 bases from V and 2 from J, leaving 11 bases between them. Germline values: CDR1 MGHRA, CDR2 YSYEKL.

This clonotype appeared a single time. This may be a read error: a much more frequent sequence differs by one nucleotide. The chain has TRBV19 and TRBJ2-4, with D perhaps TRBD2 (6 bases). Trimming stripped 3 bases from V and 8 bases from J, with 14 bases between. Germline assignment: CDR1 LNHDA and CDR2 SQIVND (reference sequence). The CDR3 is made up of 14 amino acids. This CDR3 is CASSIDYLADIQYF. The DNA of the CDR3 is TGTGCCAGTAGTATCGACTACTTAGCGGACATTCAGTACTTC.

There are many counts of this clonotype. The rearrangement joins TRBV6-5 to TRBJ2-7; D is unclear. V lost 0 bases to trimming and J lost 6 bases, with 9 bases between them. The CDR3 consists of 13 residues. Germline loops: CDR1 MNHEY, CDR2 SVGAGI. CDR3 DNA: TGTGCCAGCAGTTACTCGACGTTCGCCGAGCAGTACTTC. It specifies CASSYSTFAEQYF.

About this clonotype: It may be a read error: a sequence one base away is much more abundant. The CDR3 ends on some other residue instead of the conserved phenylalanine or tryptophan, so this is likely a read error. The chain carries TRBV6-1 and TRBJ1-4, with D tentatively TRBD1 (6 bases). This CDR3 is built from 14 residues. Looked up from germline, CDR1 is MNHNS and CDR2 is SASEGT. Deletions cut 5 bases from V and 10 bases from J, with 17 bases between. In nucleotides, the CDR3 is TGTGCCAGCAGTTGGGACATGGAGGTTGGAAAACTGTTTCTT. Amino acids: CASSWDMEVGKLFL.

This clonotype was seen many times. The chain has TRBV11-2 and TRBJ1-6, with TRBD1 matching 8 bases. There are 15 residues in the CDR3. Germline CDR1 reads SGHAT; CDR2 reads FQNNGV. With V trimmed by 0 bases and J by 9 bases, 4 bases remained unmatched. CDR3: CASSLETGAFSPLHF. CDR3 sequence (DNA): TGTGCCAGCAGCTTAGAGACAGGGGCTTTTTCACCCCTCCACTTT.

This clonotype was observed a handful of times. Possible read error: a much larger clone is one base away. The genes are TRBV12-5 and TRBJ1-4; 7 nucleotides match TRBD1. The V gene's germline CDR1 is LGHNT and CDR2 FRNRAP. The CDR3 length is 15 residues. V lost 5 bases, J lost 8 bases, and 11 bases stayed unmatched. The CDR3 protein is CASGHTTGIGEKLFF. The CDR3 bases are TGTGCTAGTGGTCACACGACAGGGATTGGCGAAAAACTGTTTTTT.

In regard to this clonotype: The CDR3 does not end in the conserved phenylalanine or tryptophan, so this is likely a read error. The genes are TRBV28 and TRBJ2-1; D may be TRBD2 (7 bases). The CDR3 has 15 amino acids. V lost 8 bases and J 4 bases, leaving 18 bases between the germline ends. Per the germline V gene, CDR1 is MDHEN and CDR2 is SYDVKM. The CDR3 region has the DNA TGTGCCAGCGGAGTAGGGGGGGTCCTTTACAATGAGCAGTTCTCC. Its protein is CASGVGGVLYNEQFS.

This clonotype has at least ten counts. This chain uses TRBV7-2 with TRBJ2-7; D is possibly TRBD1 or TRBD2 (5 bases each). V shed 5 bases and J shed 3 bases, with 8 bases lying between them. Germline CDR1 is SGHTA and CDR2 is FQGNSA. This CDR3 region has 12 residues. Here the CDR3 DNA reads TGTGCCAGCAGCCGGGACCGCTACGAGCAGTACTTC. Translation: CASSRDRYEQYF.

The CDR3, as DNA: TGCGCCAGCAGGGTGGACGGACTTATCTACGAGCAGTACTTC. The encoded protein is CASRVDGLIYEQYF. The chain combines TRBV5-1 with TRBJ2-7, with a tentative D call TRBD2 (5 bases). Germline V gives CDR1 SGHRS, CDR2 YFSETQ. There are 14 residues in the CDR3. Trimming left V 5 bases short and J 3 bases short, with 15 bases between. Supplemented by reference TRBV5-1 and TRBJ2-7, the full variable domain reads KAGVTQTPRYLIKTRGQQVTLSCSPISGHRSVSWYQQTPGQGLQFLFEYFSETQRNKGNFPGRFSGRQFSNSRSEMNVSTLELGDSALYLCASRVDGLIYEQYFGPGTRLTVT.

Notes on this clonotype: At one end, the junction sequence differs from germline, possibly due to a read error. V usage is TRBV7-2 and J usage is TRBJ1-1; perhaps TRBD1 as D (5 bases). The germline CDR1 and CDR2 sequences are SGHTA and FQGNSA. This CDR3 contains 16 residues. The CDR3 coding sequence is TGTGCCAGCGTTCCCGGGGCTCTGCGAATGAACACTGAACCTTTCTTT. Amino acids: CASVPGALRMNTEPFF. The full variable domain, its missing parts supplied by reference TRBV7-2 and TRBJ1-1, is GAGVSQSPSNKVTEKGKDVELRCDPISGHTALYWYRQSLGQGLEFLIYFQGNSAPDKSGLPSDRFSAERTGGSVSTLTIQRTQQEDSAVYLCASVPGALRMNTEPFFGQGTRLTVV.

A single count supports this clonotype. The chain uses TRBV7-9 and TRBJ2-2, with D possibly being TRBD1 or TRBD2 (5 bases each). Germline V gene lookup returns CDR1 SEHNR and CDR2 FQNEAQ (reference sequence). The CDR3 sequence is 18 residues long. Between the trimmed V and J ends, which lost 5 bases and 3 bases, there was a span of 22 bases. The chain's CDR3 is CASSRSLGTATDTGELFF. In DNA, the CDR3 is TGTGCCAGCAGCCGATCGCTGGGGACCGCTACGGACACCGGGGAGCTGTTTTTT.

In regard to this clonotype: A much larger clone differs from this one at a single base, so this may be a read error. The chain combines TRBV20-1 with TRBJ1-1, with 10 bases matching TRBD1. Unmatched junction bases numbered 11, after V lost 6 bases and J lost 1 base. Germline values: CDR1 DFQATT, CDR2 SNEGSKA (reference sequence). This CDR3 has 16 amino acids. The CDR3 reads CSAAYDRGLRNTEAFF. The CDR3 region has the DNA TGCAGTGCCGCGTATGACAGGGGGCTGAGGAACACTGAAGCTTTCTTT.

A note on this clonotype: A much larger clonotype is one base distant, so this may be a read error. The chain uses TRBV7-3 and TRBJ2-1; 16 bases agree with TRBD2. The germline CDR1 and CDR2 sequences are SGHTA and FQGTGA. Trimming cost V 8 bases and J 7 bases; bases outside gene matches: 8. The CDR3 runs 16 residues. Here the CDR3 DNA reads TGTGCCAGCGGCCCGGGACTAGCGGGAGGGGTTAATGAGCAGTTCTTC. Translated, it gives CASGPGLAGGVNEQFF.

This clonotype was observed many times. The V call is TRBV25-1, the J call TRBJ2-3; the match to TRBD1 covers 10 bases. With V trimmed by 3 bases and J by 4 bases, 7 bases remained unmatched. Germline CDR1 reads MGHDK; CDR2 reads SYGVNS. The CDR3 runs 16 residues. CDR3 DNA sequence: TGTGCCAGCAGTGACCCAGGACAGGGGGGGTCAGATACGCAGTATTTT. The encoded protein is CASSDPGQGGSDTQYF.

The chain employs TRBV6-6 and TRBJ2-1, with D tentatively TRBD1 or TRBD2 (6 bases each). Germline loops: CDR1 MNHNY, CDR2 SVGAGI (reference sequence). V shed 5 bases and J shed 8 bases, with 19 bases lying between them. The CDR3 has 15 amino acids. The CDR3 nucleotides read TGTGCCAGCAGTCCCCCGGGGGCGGGATCCTATGAGCAGTTCTTC. This translates into CASSPPGAGSYEQFF.

This clonotype was counted ten times or more. V and J are TRBV6-1 and TRBJ1-2; D remains unclear. The V and J ends lost 5 bases and 7 bases respectively, with 14 bases between them. This CDR3 is 13 amino acids long. Germline CDR1 is MNHNS and CDR2 is SASEGT. The CDR3 is CASSPARAGGYTF. The CDR3 DNA reads TGTGCCAGCAGTCCAGCGAGGGCCGGTGGCTACACCTTC.

Points on this clonotype: At one of its ends the junction is not consistent with the germline gene, which may arise from a read error. The chain joins TRBV7-8 to TRBJ1-2; perhaps TRBD1 as D (5 bases). Germline CDR1 is SGHVS and CDR2 is FQNEAQ. CDR3 length: 12 amino acids. This CDR3 reads CTSSRDGGGYTF. The DNA of the CDR3 is TGTACCAGCAGCCGGGACGGGGGGGGCTACACCTTC.

This clonotype was recorded many times. The chain recombines TRBV7-9 with TRBJ2-1; 11 nucleotides align to TRBD2. Germline-derived CDR1 and CDR2 are SEHNR and FQNEAQ (reference sequence). The CDR3 is made up of 15 amino acids. J was trimmed by 3 bases and V by 3 bases; bases with no gene match: 1. In DNA form, the CDR3 reads TGTGCCAGCAGCTTTAGCGGGGGGGGCTACAATGAGCAGTTCTTC. Translating it yields CASSFSGGGYNEQFF. The full variable domain, with the rest looked up from reference TRBV7-9 and TRBJ2-1, is DTGVSQNPRHKITKRGQNVTFRCDPISEHNRLYWYRQTLGQGPEFLTYFQNEAQLEKSRLLSDRFSAERPKGSFSTLEIQRTEQGDSAMYLCASSFSGGGYNEQFFGPGTRLTVL.

This chain connects TRBV5-4 to TRBJ2-5; TRBD1 might be the D (6 bases). The CDR3 is 16 residues long. CDR1 and CDR2 from the germline V gene are SGHNT and YYREEE (reference sequence). The ends were cut back, 4 bases at V and 6 bases at J, with 22 bases in the middle. As DNA, the CDR3 is TGTGCCAGCAGCCCGGCTGGACAGAACACATTAAAGACCCAGTACTTC. It yields the protein CASSPAGQNTLKTQYF. Supplemented by reference TRBV5-4 and TRBJ2-5, the full variable domain reads ETGVTQSPTHLIKTRGQQVTLRCSSQSGHNTVSWYQQALGQGPQFIFQYYREEENGRGNFPPRFSGLQFPNYSSELNVNALELDDSALYLCASSPAGQNTLKTQYFGPGTRLLVL.

This clonotype was seen at least ten times. The chain employs TRBV10-3 and TRBJ2-7, with 8 bases lining up with TRBD2. The V gene end was trimmed by 5 bases and the J gene end by 3 bases; junction bases not matched to a gene: 12. Germline-derived CDR1 and CDR2 are ENHRY and SYGVKD. There are 16 residues in the CDR3. The CDR3, as DNA: TGTGCCATCAGTCCCTCGGTGGCGGGAGGTGTCTACGAGCAGTACTTC. Translated, it gives CAISPSVAGGVYEQYF.

The chain couples TRBV11-1 to TRBJ2-1; D is ambiguous. The CDR3 loop spans 13 amino acids. V gave up 1 base and J gave up 9 bases, with 10 bases separating them. Germline V lookup: CDR1 SGHAT, CDR2 FQDESV (reference sequence). CDR3 amino acids: CASSLGAGTEQFF. In nucleotides, the CDR3 is TGTGCCAGCAGCTTAGGGGCAGGCACTGAGCAGTTCTTC.